This TCR beta chain was identified in a study of T cell responses to AZD1222 COVID-19 vaccine. Study observations and caveats: Of spike-specific TCRs, nearly half reportedly target regions left unmutated in variants.

CDR3 size: 15 residues. Looked up from germline, CDR1 is SEHNR and CDR2 is FQNEAQ (reference sequence). V lost 5 bases and J 5 bases, leaving 18 bases between the germline ends. TCRdb's copy holds only in-frame clones and misses some; the assay was immunoSEQ multiplex PCR. The sample lists fewer than 90,000 clones, 70% to 90% occurring once. With respect to this clone: Its antigen remains unidentified.

The sample was peripheral blood, taken on day 0 of AZD1222 vaccination. This clonotype originated in an adult in good health. The J gene is TRBJ1-1, the V gene TRBV7-9; D possibly corresponds to TRBD1 (5 bases). CDR3 region: CASSPPSTGGTEAFF. CDR3 nucleotides: TGTGCCAGCAGCCCACCGTCAACCGGGGGGACTGAAGCTTTCTTT. Using reference TRBV7-9 and TRBJ1-1 for the parts outside the CDR3, the full variable domain is DTGVSQNPRHKITKRGQNVTFRCDPISEHNRLYWYRQTLGQGPEFLTYFQNEAQLEKSRLLSDRFSAERPKGSFSTLEIQRTEQGDSAMYLCASSPPSTGGTEAFFGQGTRLTVV.